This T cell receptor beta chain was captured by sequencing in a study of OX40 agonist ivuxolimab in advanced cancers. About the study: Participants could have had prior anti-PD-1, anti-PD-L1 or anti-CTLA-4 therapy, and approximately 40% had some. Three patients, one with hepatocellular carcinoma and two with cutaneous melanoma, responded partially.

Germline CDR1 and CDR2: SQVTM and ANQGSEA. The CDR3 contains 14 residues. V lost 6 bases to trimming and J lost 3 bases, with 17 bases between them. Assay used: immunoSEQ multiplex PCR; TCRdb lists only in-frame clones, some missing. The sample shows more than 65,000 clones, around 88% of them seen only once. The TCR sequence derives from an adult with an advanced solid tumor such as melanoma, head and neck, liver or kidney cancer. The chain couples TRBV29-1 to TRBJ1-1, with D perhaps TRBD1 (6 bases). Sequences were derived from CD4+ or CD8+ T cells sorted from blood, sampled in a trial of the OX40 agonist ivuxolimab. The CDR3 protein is CSVCDRLYDTEAFF. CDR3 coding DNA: TGCAGCGTCTGTGACAGGTTATACGACACTGAAGCTTTCTTT.